The clone carrying this T cell receptor beta chain was detected many times. The data were obtained in a study of blood T cells in healthy people across ages. The CDR3 consists of 15 residues. The germline CDR1 and CDR2 sequences are LGHNA and YNFKEQ. The second PCR ran roughly 6 to 12 cycles with a sample-barcoded 5' primer and J-beta primers. TCRdb redid the calling of the 5' RACE reads with MiXCR, one entry per CDR3 protein. In the table there are a few hundred thousand distinct CDR3 sequences, 25% to 30% of which are singletons. The sample was blood. The rearrangement joins TRBV4-2 to TRBJ2-1; no clear D gene. The J call may not be correct, given that the DNA end is closer to TRBJ2-5. This clonotype was obtained from a woman between 65 and 79 years old in good health. The CDR3 spells CASSQDRTHQETQYF. The CDR3 DNA reads TGTGCCAGCAGCCAAGATCGGACCCATCAAGAGACCCAGTACTTC.